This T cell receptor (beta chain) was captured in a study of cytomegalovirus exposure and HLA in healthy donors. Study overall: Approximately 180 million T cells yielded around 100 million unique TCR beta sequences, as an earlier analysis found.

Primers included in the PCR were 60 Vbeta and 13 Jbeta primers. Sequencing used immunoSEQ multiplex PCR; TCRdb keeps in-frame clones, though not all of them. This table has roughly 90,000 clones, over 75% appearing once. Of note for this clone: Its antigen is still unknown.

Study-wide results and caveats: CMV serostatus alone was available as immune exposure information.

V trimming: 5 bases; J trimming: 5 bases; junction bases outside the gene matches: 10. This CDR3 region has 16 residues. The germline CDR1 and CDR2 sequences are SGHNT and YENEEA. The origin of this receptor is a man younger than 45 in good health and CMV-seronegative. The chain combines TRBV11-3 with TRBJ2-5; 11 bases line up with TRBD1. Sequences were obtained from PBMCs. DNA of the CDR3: TGTGCCAGCAGCCCAGGAGGACAGGGGGCGGGTGAGACCCAGTACTTC. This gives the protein CASSPGGQGAGETQYF.